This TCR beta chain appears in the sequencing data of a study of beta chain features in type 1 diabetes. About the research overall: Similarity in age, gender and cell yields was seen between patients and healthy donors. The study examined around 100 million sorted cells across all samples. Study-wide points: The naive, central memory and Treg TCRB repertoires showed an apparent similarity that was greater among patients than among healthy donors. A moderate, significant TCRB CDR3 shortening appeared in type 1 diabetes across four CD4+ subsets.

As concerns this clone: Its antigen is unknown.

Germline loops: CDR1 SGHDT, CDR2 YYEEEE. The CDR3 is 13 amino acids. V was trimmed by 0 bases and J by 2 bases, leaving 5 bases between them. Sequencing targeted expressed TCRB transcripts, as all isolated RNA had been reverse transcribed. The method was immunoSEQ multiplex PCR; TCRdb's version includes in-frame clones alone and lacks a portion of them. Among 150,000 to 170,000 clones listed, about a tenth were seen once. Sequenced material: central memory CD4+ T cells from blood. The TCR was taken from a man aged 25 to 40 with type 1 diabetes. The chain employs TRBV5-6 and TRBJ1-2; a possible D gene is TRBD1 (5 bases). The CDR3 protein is CASSLGQNYGYTF. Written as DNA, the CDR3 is TGTGCCAGCAGCTTGGGACAGAACTATGGCTACACCTTC.